This T cell receptor (beta chain) was profiled in a study of blood T cell repertoires in COVID-19. Study in general: There were acute and convalescent COVID-19 samples, and they came from the United States, Italy and Spain. The analysed material was cDNA or gDNA that came from T cells, B-cell-depleted T cells, or PBMCs.

In the study's own analysis: Amplification from reference gene primers served as the basis for estimated nucleated cell counts. Clones were read by immunoSEQ multiplex PCR, and TCRdb kept only the in-frame ones, dropping some. V and J calls and clone size are those listed in that table; D and trimming were worked out from the DNA. The table records approximately 91,000 clones, approximately 80% of them present only once. There are 15 residues in the CDR3. CDR1 and CDR2 from the germline V gene are MNHEY and SVGAGI. Trimming cost V 5 bases and J 2 bases; bases outside gene matches: 6. This sequence joins TRBV6-5 and TRBJ2-4; TRBD1 aligns across 7 bases. The receptor was derived from a man aged 65 to 79 with acute or convalescent COVID-19. Sequenced: peripheral blood. The CDR3 nucleotides are TGTGCCAGCAGTACCTCGACAGGGACCAAAAACATTCAGTACTTC. Translation: CASSTSTGTKNIQYF.